This T cell receptor (beta chain) was documented in a study of cytomegalovirus exposure and HLA in healthy donors. Donors likely had unrecorded immune exposures despite being nominally healthy when sampled. Germline assignment: CDR1 SGHAT and CDR2 FQNNGV. CDR3 length: 15 amino acids. The germline V and J ends were trimmed by 1 base and 4 bases, with 11 bases remaining between them. The PCR was carried out with 60 Vbeta primers and 13 Jbeta primers. Clones were read by immunoSEQ multiplex PCR, and TCRdb kept only the in-frame ones, dropping some. Across 40,000 to 65,000 clones, the top ten clones capture roughly a quarter of the sample.

This TCR was sampled from a middle-aged man in good health and CMV-seropositive. Sequenced material: PBMCs. V and J are TRBV11-2 and TRBJ1-3; D uncertain. CDR3 in amino acids: CASSLVGGRGNTIYF. In DNA form, the CDR3 reads TGTGCCAGCAGCTTAGTAGGCGGGCGAGGAAACACCATATATTTT.